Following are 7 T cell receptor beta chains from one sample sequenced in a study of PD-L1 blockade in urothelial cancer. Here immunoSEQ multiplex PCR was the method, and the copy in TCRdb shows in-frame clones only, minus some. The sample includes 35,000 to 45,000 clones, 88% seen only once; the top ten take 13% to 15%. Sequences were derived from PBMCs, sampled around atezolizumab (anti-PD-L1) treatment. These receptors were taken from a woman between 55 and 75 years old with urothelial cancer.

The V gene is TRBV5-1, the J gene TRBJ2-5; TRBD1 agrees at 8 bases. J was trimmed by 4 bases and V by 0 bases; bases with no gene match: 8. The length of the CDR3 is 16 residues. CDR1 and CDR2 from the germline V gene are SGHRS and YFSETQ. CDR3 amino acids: CASSLGAGGRVETQYF. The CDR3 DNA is TGCGCCAGCAGCTTGGGAGCAGGGGGCAGGGTAGAGACCCAGTACTTC.

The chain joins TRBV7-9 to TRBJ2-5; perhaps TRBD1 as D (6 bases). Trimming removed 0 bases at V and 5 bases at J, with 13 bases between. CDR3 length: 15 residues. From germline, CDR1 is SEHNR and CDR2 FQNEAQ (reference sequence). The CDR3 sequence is CASSLALQGSETQYF. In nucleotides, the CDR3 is TGTGCCAGCAGCTTAGCGCTTCAGGGGTCCGAGACCCAGTACTTC.

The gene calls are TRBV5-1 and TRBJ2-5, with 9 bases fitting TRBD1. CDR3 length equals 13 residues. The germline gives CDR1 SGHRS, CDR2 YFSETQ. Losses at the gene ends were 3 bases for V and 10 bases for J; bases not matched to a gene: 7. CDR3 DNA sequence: TGCGCCAGCAGCTCGGAAGGGACAGGGTTCCAGTACTTC. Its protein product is CASSSEGTGFQYF. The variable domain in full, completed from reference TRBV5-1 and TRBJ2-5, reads KAGVTQTPRYLIKTRGQQVTLSCSPISGHRSVSWYQQTPGQGLQFLFEYFSETQRNKGNFPGRFSGRQFSNSRSEMNVSTLELGDSALYLCASSSEGTGFQYFGPGTRLLVL.

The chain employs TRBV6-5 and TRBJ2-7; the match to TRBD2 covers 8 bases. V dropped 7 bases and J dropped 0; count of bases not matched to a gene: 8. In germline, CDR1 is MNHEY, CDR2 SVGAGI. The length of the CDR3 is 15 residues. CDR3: CASTPGLALSYEQYF. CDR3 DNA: TGTGCCAGCACCCCCGGACTAGCACTCTCCTACGAGCAGTACTTC.

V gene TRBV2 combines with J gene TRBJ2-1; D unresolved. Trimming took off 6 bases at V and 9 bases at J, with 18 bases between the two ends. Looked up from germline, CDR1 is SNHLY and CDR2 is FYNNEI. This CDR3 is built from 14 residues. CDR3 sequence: CASSPIQPHPEQFF. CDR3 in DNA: TGTGCCAGCAGCCCCATACAACCCCACCCTGAGCAGTTCTTC.

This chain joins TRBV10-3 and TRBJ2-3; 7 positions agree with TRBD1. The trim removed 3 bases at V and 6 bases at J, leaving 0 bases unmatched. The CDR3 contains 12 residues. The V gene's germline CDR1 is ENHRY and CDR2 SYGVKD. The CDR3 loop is CAISEGGDTQYF. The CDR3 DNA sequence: TGTGCCATCAGTGAAGGGGGCGATACGCAGTATTTT.

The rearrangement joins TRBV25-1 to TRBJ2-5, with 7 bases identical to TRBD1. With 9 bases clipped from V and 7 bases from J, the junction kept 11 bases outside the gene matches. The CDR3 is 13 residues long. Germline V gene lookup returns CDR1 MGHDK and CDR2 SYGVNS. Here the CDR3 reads CASRDPGGGTQYF. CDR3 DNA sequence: TGTGCCAGTAGGGATCCAGGGGGTGGGACCCAGTACTTC.